One and the same sample provided the 32 T cell receptor beta chains below, sequenced in a study of CD8+ T cells in alopecia areata. Treatment described: oral pan-JAK inhibitor, 5-10 mg twice daily. As the sequencing template, cDNA was produced by extracting RNA and reverse transcribing it. Sequencing was performed with immunoSEQ multiplex PCR; in TCRdb, only in-frame clones are kept and a portion is missing. Of about 150,000 clones listed, nearly 55% were seen once; the top ten hold 15% to 20%. Material: CD8+ T cells sorted from blood, obtained at week 4, from a patient treated with tofacitinib. The receptors here all came from a human donor with alopecia areata.

The chain links TRBV29-1 to TRBJ2-1, with D tentatively TRBD1 or TRBD2 (5 bases each). Germline values: CDR1 SQVTM, CDR2 ANQGSEA. This CDR3 spans 13 amino acids. Trimming stripped 7 bases from V and 4 bases from J, with 14 bases between. As DNA, the CDR3 is TGCAGCGACGGGCCGGGGCTGTACAATGAGCAGTTCTTC. Amino acids: CSDGPGLYNEQFF.

The gene calls are TRBV6-1 and TRBJ1-1; the D gene is possibly TRBD1 (5 bases). The V gene lost 1 base and the J gene lost 4 bases, with 16 bases spanning the gap. The CDR3 consists of 16 residues. CDR1 is MNHNS and CDR2 is SASEGT in the germline V gene. The CDR3 reads CASSEVWGSEGTEAFF. For the CDR3, the DNA is TGTGCCAGCAGTGAAGTTTGGGGCAGTGAGGGCACTGAAGCTTTCTTT.

J is TRBJ2-2 and V is TRBV4-1; D is unclear. V was clipped by 4 bases and J by 3 bases, with 9 bases between them. The CDR3 length is 14 residues. Germline CDR1 and CDR2: MGHRA and YSYEKL. The CDR3 protein is CASSPWEDTGELFF. Written as DNA, the CDR3 is TGCGCCAGCAGCCCGTGGGAAGACACCGGGGAGCTGTTTTTT.

The rearrangement uses TRBV27 and TRBJ2-3, with 8 bases lining up with TRBD2. Trimming took 3 bases from V and 6 from J; bases not matched to a gene: 8. There are 15 residues in the CDR3. Germline V gene sequence: CDR1 MNHEY, CDR2 SMNVEV (reference sequence). This CDR3 is CASSLIGGAVDTQYF. The DNA for the CDR3 is TGTGCCAGCAGTTTGATCGGGGGGGCCGTGGATACGCAGTATTTT.

This clone has just one count. This chain uses TRBV9 with TRBJ2-7, with D possibly TRBD2 on 6 matching bases. Trimming removed 2 bases from V and 4 bases from J, with 13 bases in between. Germline V gene data show CDR1 as SGDLS and CDR2 as YYNGEE. CDR3 length: 14 residues. The chain's CDR3 is CASSVARAGYEQYF. The CDR3 region has the DNA TGTGCCAGCAGCGTTGCTCGGGCGGGGTACGAGCAGTACTTC.

This clone was seen only once. CDR3 nucleotide sequence: TGTGCCAGCAGTCCCGCGTCTAATAATTCACCCCTCCACTTT. It codes for CASSPASNNSPLHF. The chain combines TRBV25-1 with TRBJ1-6, with D hard to call. The V end lost 5 bases, the J end lost 5 bases, and 10 bases lay between the germline ends. CDR1 and CDR2 from the germline V gene are MGHDK and SYGVNS. The CDR3 consists of 14 residues.

This clone was detected only a few times. The chain is built from TRBV11-2 and TRBJ2-2; 10 bases map to TRBD1. Germline CDR1 and CDR2: SGHAT and FQNNGV. The junction had 11 bases not matched to a gene; V was cut back by 4 bases and J by 3 bases. The CDR3 runs 18 residues. Written as DNA, the CDR3 is TGTGCCAGCAGCTACGGACGGGGACAGGGGTTCGACACCGGGGAGCTGTTTTTT. This gives the protein CASSYGRGQGFDTGELFF.

This clone was observed a few times. This sequence joins TRBV27 and TRBJ1-2, with TRBD1 identical over 7 bases. Germline CDR1 reads MNHEY; CDR2 reads SMNVEV (reference sequence). V lost 4 bases, J lost 0 bases, and 2 bases stayed unmatched. The CDR3 is made up of 14 amino acids. The CDR3 reads CASSSTGANYGYTF. CDR3 DNA sequence: TGTGCCAGCAGTTCTACAGGGGCTAACTATGGCTACACCTTC.

This clone came up once. The chain has TRBV5-1 and TRBJ2-1; the D is unclear. The V end was cut by 4 bases, the J end by 4 bases, with 12 bases between. Germline CDR1 and CDR2: SGHRS and YFSETQ. CDR3 length equals 14 residues. The CDR3 nucleotides read TGCGCCAGCAGCAGCGAAAGGGATTACAATGAGCAGTTCTTC. Translation gives CASSSERDYNEQFF.

The chain recombines TRBV30 with TRBJ1-5; D ambiguous. This CDR3 has 16 residues. Per germline, CDR1 GTSNPN and CDR2 SVGIG (reference sequence). V was clipped by 2 bases and J by 2 bases, with 16 bases between them. CDR3 amino acids: CAWSSQRGQGNQPQHF. In nucleotides, the CDR3 is TGTGCCTGGAGTAGTCAAAGAGGTCAGGGCAATCAGCCCCAGCATTTT. The whole variable domain, remainder taken from reference TRBV30 and TRBJ1-5, is SQTIHQWPATLVQPVGSPLSLECTVEGTSNPNLYWYRQAAGRGLQLLFYSVGIGQISSEVPQNLSASRPQDRQFILSSKKLLLSDSGFYLCAWSSQRGQGNQPQHFGDGTRLSIL.

The chain has TRBV27 and TRBJ1-5; D remains unclear. The V gene's germline CDR1 is MNHEY and CDR2 SMNVEV (reference sequence). The CDR3 is made up of 15 amino acids. V dropped 3 bases and J dropped 4 bases, with 13 bases sitting between them. The CDR3 region is CASSFFASPNQPQHF. The CDR3 DNA follows: TGTGCCAGCAGTTTCTTTGCCAGCCCAAATCAGCCCCAGCATTTT.

This clone has only a few counts. The rearrangement links TRBV14 to TRBJ2-1; possible D gene TRBD2, 5 bases. CDR3 length: 13 amino acids. Germline assignment: CDR1 SGHDN and CDR2 FVKESK. Between the trimmed V and J ends, which lost 4 bases and 7 bases, there was a span of 11 bases. CDR3 sequence (DNA): TGTGCCAGCAGCCTAGCATCGGGAAATGAGCAGTTCTTC. It codes for CASSLASGNEQFF. The variable domain in full, completed from reference TRBV14 and TRBJ2-1, reads EAGVTQFPSHSVIEKGQTVTLRCDPISGHDNLYWYRRVMGKEIKFLLHFVKESKQDESGMPNNRFLAERTGGTYSTLKVQPAELEDSGVYFCASSLASGNEQFFGPGTRLTVL.

This clone is a singleton in its sample. This chain connects TRBV7-8 to TRBJ1-2; 9 bases match TRBD1. Germline V gives CDR1 SGHVS, CDR2 FQNEAQ. CDR3 length: 15 residues. The J segment lost 7 bases and the V segment lost 1 base, leaving 7 bases of the junction unmatched. The CDR3 reads CASSLVGQGRSGYTF. CDR3 sequence (DNA): TGTGCCAGCAGCTTAGTTGGACAGGGGAGGAGTGGCTACACCTTC.

In its sample, this clone was seen a few times. This chain connects TRBV19 to TRBJ1-1; D possibly corresponds to TRBD1 (5 bases). Trimming left V 3 bases short and J 0 bases short, with 8 bases between. Germline V CDR1 and CDR2: LNHDA, SQIVND (reference sequence). This CDR3 has 14 residues. In nucleotides, the CDR3 is TGTGCCAGTAGTATTGGGGGAGTGAACACTGAAGCTTTCTTT. Protein: CASSIGGVNTEAFF.

Only a few counts were recorded for this clone. The chain carries TRBV19 and TRBJ1-5; D is possibly TRBD1 (6 bases). From germline, CDR1 is LNHDA and CDR2 SQIVND (reference sequence). Trimming pared 3 bases from V and 0 bases from J, leaving 12 bases between. CDR3 size: 16 residues. The CDR3 here is CASSINAQGSNQPQHF. As DNA, the CDR3 is TGTGCCAGTAGTATTAACGCACAGGGTAGCAATCAGCCCCAGCATTTT.

This clone was found a few times. This sequence joins TRBV9 and TRBJ2-3, with D possibly matching TRBD1 (5 bases). The germline V and J ends were trimmed by 4 bases and 4 bases, with 19 bases remaining between them. This CDR3 contains 16 residues. Germline V gene lookup returns CDR1 SGDLS and CDR2 YYNGEE. CDR3 residues: CASSLKGLGGADTQYF. In nucleotides, the CDR3 is TGTGCCAGCAGCCTTAAGGGGCTAGGCGGCGCAGATACGCAGTATTTT. The full variable domain, completed using reference TRBV9 and TRBJ2-3, is DSGVTQTPKHLITATGQRVTLRCSPRSGDLSVYWYQQSLDQGLQFLIQYYNGEERAKGNILERFSAQQFPDLHSELNLSSLELGDSALYFCASSLKGLGGADTQYFGPGTRLTVL.

In its sample, this clone was seen a few times. The chain joins TRBV7-2 to TRBJ2-7; 7 positions match TRBD1. The CDR3 is 14 residues long. The germline V gene encodes CDR1 SGHTA and CDR2 FQGNSA. The ends lost 4 bases at V and 4 bases at J; junction bases unmatched: 7. CDR3 in amino acids: CASSSTGTEYEQYF. CDR3 nucleotides: TGTGCCAGCAGCTCCACCGGGACAGAATACGAGCAGTACTTC.

The rearrangement uses TRBV5-6 and TRBJ2-7, with 8 bases that match TRBD1. V lost 3 bases to trimming and J lost 0 bases; unmatched junction nucleotides: 5. Germline values: CDR1 SGHDT, CDR2 YYEEEE. The CDR3 totals 15 residues. CDR3 amino acids: CASSSGTGFSYEQYF. DNA for the CDR3: TGTGCCAGCAGCTCCGGGACAGGTTTCTCCTACGAGCAGTACTTC.

The chain is built from TRBV27 and TRBJ2-5, with 10 positions matching TRBD2. Germline values: CDR1 MNHEY, CDR2 SMNVEV (reference sequence). This CDR3 comprises 16 residues. Germline trimming cut 5 bases from V and 2 bases from J; bases unmatched to any gene: 8. The CDR3 region has the DNA TGTGCCAGCAGTCCTCTAGCGGGGGACCTACAAGAGACCCAGTACTTC. It translates to CASSPLAGDLQETQYF.

This clone was counted a single time. The CDR3 is CASNRKGGTADTQYF. The CDR3 DNA follows: TGTGCCAGCAACCGAAAGGGGGGCACGGCAGATACGCAGTATTTT. The chain has TRBV11-2 and TRBJ2-3; the D call may be TRBD1 or TRBD2 (6 bases each). Germline CDR1 is SGHAT and CDR2 is FQNNGV. This CDR3 has 15 residues. Trimming took off 7 bases at V and 4 bases at J, with 18 bases between the two ends.

The rearrangement links TRBV6-5 to TRBJ1-1; the D is unclear. Germline V gives CDR1 MNHEY, CDR2 SVGAGI. V was clipped by 2 bases and J by 12 bases, with 7 bases between them. CDR3 length equals 10 residues. In nucleotides, the CDR3 is TGTGCCAGCAGTTACGTCTTGTCTTTCTTT. Its protein is CASSYVLSFF.

CDR3 coding DNA: TGCAGCGTTGAAGGGACAGATGAAAAACTGTTTTTT. Its protein product is CSVEGTDEKLFF. The gene calls are TRBV29-1 and TRBJ1-4; TRBD1 is a possible D gene (6 bases). This CDR3 is 12 amino acids long. Trimming removed 1 base from V and 6 bases from J, with 6 bases in between. The germline gives CDR1 SQVTM, CDR2 ANQGSEA.

Comment on this clone: One end of the junction does not line up with germline, which may come from a read error. The V gene is TRBV6-4, the J gene TRBJ2-7; D unresolved. Looked up from germline, CDR1 is MRHNA and CDR2 is SNTAGT. The CDR3 extends over 14 amino acids. The DNA for the CDR3 is TGTGCCAGCAGTTACTCCGGACCCACCTACGAGCAGTACTTC. As protein: CASSYSGPTYEQYF.

This clone was seen a single time. The chain uses TRBV5-6 and TRBJ1-1, with D possibly matching TRBD1 (6 bases). Germline V lookup: CDR1 SGHDT, CDR2 YYEEEE. The CDR3 loop spans 13 amino acids. V was trimmed by 4 bases and J by 10 bases, leaving 17 bases between them. As DNA, the CDR3 is TGTGCCAGCAGCCTGCAGATGGACAGTGTAGCTTTCTTT. This sequence encodes CASSLQMDSVAFF.

The rearrangement joins TRBV9 to TRBJ2-7; D is perhaps TRBD1 (5 bases). Looked up from germline, CDR1 is SGDLS and CDR2 is YYNGEE. V lost 4 bases and J lost 5, with 13 bases in between. CDR3 length: 13 residues. The CDR3 nucleotides are TGTGCCAGCAGCCCAAAGCGCAGGGACGAGCAGTACTTC. Amino acids: CASSPKRRDEQYF. Full variable domain (remainder filled in from reference TRBV9 and TRBJ2-7): DSGVTQTPKHLITATGQRVTLRCSPRSGDLSVYWYQQSLDQGLQFLIQYYNGEERAKGNILERFSAQQFPDLHSELNLSSLELGDSALYFCASSPKRRDEQYFGPGTRLTVT.

V and J are TRBV13 and TRBJ2-7, with 8 bases aligning to TRBD2. The CDR3 loop spans 15 amino acids. Per the germline V gene, CDR1 is PRHDT and CDR2 is FYEKMQ (reference sequence). Losses at the gene ends were 0 bases for V and 0 bases for J; bases not matched to a gene: 1. The CDR3: CASSLGGGASYEQYF. The CDR3 DNA follows: TGTGCCAGCAGCTTAGGCGGGGGGGCCTCCTACGAGCAGTACTTC.

The chain couples TRBV18 to TRBJ2-3; D gene ambiguous. Germline CDR1 and CDR2: KGHSH and LQKENI. The CDR3 is made up of 12 amino acids. V gave up 2 bases and J gave up 6 bases, with 6 bases separating them. The DNA for the CDR3 is TGTGCCAGCTCACCAGATAGTGATACGCAGTATTTT. It yields the protein CASSPDSDTQYF.

This chain uses TRBV30 with TRBJ2-3; D may be TRBD2 (7 bases). CDR1 and CDR2 from the germline V gene are GTSNPN and SVGIG (reference sequence). V lost 0 bases and J 1 base, leaving 11 bases between the germline ends. CDR3 length: 15 amino acids. As DNA, the CDR3 is TGTGCCTGGAGTGTACTCGGGGGGCGCACAGATACGCAGTATTTT. This gives the protein CAWSVLGGRTDTQYF.

The J gene is TRBJ2-7, the V gene TRBV6-5; D perhaps matches TRBD1 (6 bases). The V and J ends lost 2 bases and 2 bases respectively, with 10 bases between them. The CDR3 is made up of 14 amino acids. The germline V gene has CDR1 MNHEY and CDR2 SVGAGI. CDR3 sequence reads: CASSYRAGAYEQYF. DNA of the CDR3: TGTGCCAGCAGTTACCGGGCAGGGGCCTACGAGCAGTACTTC.

This chain links TRBV13 with TRBJ2-5; weak D call: TRBD2 (7 bases). Germline assignment: CDR1 PRHDT and CDR2 FYEKMQ (reference sequence). V dropped 1 base and J dropped 4 bases, with 10 bases sitting between them. This CDR3 is 14 amino acids long. The CDR3 bases are TGTGCCAGCAGCTTAGACAGGGAGGGAGAGACCCAGTACTTC. Amino acids: CASSLDREGETQYF.

The chain couples TRBV25-1 to TRBJ1-6; no reliable D call. Looked up from germline, CDR1 is MGHDK and CDR2 is SYGVNS. V was shortened by 3 bases and J by 8 bases, with 11 bases between the two germline ends. The CDR3 sequence is 14 residues long. The CDR3, as DNA: TGTGCCAGCAGTGATGGGTTTGCGTATTCACCCCTCCACTTT. It translates to CASSDGFAYSPLHF. Full variable domain (missing parts from reference TRBV25-1 and TRBJ1-6): EADIYQTPRYLVIGTGKKITLECSQTMGHDKMYWYQQDPGMELHLIHYSYGVNSTEKGDLSSESTVSRIRTEHFPLTLESARPSHTSQYLCASSDGFAYSPLHFGNGTRLTVT.

The rearrangement joins TRBV4-1 to TRBJ1-5, with D unclear. Deletions cut 2 bases from V and 2 bases from J, with 7 bases between. This CDR3 comprises 14 residues. The V gene's germline CDR1 is MGHRA and CDR2 YSYEKL. The CDR3 region is CASSQRAGNQPQHF. CDR3 bases: TGCGCCAGCAGCCAAAGGGCGGGCAATCAGCCCCAGCATTTT.